A selection of T cell receptor beta chains follows, all from one sample in a study of CD8+ T cells in alopecia areata. Profiling relied on immunoSEQ multiplex PCR, and the TCRdb table lists in-frame clones only, not all of them. The repertoire holds 90,000 to 120,000 clones, approximately 63% seen once, with about 20% in the top ten. What was sequenced was CD8+ T cells sorted from blood. These receptor sequences come from a human donor in good health. Each CDR3 is given with its conserved first and last residue. A D gene is named only where the DNA matches it firmly. Clone size, where shown, is once, few, many, or a class for clones that have expanded.

>.|TRBV15|TRBJ1-1|.|14
CATALSLSNTEAFF
TGTGCCACCGCATTATCCCTTTCCAACACTGAAGCTTTCTTT
>.|TRBV10-2|TRBJ1-5|.|17
CASSESLAGGLNQPQHF
TGCGCCAGCAGTGAGTCATTGGCTGGGGGACTAAATCAGCCCCAGCATTTT
>.|TRBV5-6|TRBJ1-1|.|14
CASSFGGLGTEAFF
TGTGCCAGCAGTTTCGGGGGCTTGGGCACTGAAGCTTTCTTT
>.|TRBV5-1|TRBJ2-7|.|15
CASSWFGTFLYEQYF
TGCGCCAGCAGCTGGTTTGGGACATTCCTCTACGAGCAGTACTTC
>TRBD1|TRBV5-1|TRBJ1-2|.|14
CASSPGQGAFGYTF
TGCGCCAGCAGTCCCGGACAGGGGGCCTTTGGCTACACCTTC
>.|TRBV25-1|TRBJ1-4|.|13
CASSLGLKGKLFF
TGTGCCAGCAGCTTGGGGCTGAAGGGAAAACTGTTTTTT
>.|TRBV27|TRBJ2-3|.|15
CASSFGAAYTDTQYF
TGTGCCAGCAGTTTTGGGGCAGCTTACACAGATACGCAGTATTTT
>.|TRBV4-3|TRBJ2-3|few|15
CASSQDGGPQDTQYF
TGCGCCAGCAGCCAAGACGGGGGACCCCAAGATACGCAGTATTTT
>TRBD2|TRBV13|TRBJ2-5|few|18
CASSLIASGGDVRETQYF
TGTGCCAGCAGCTTAATAGCTAGCGGGGGAGACGTACGGGAGACCCAGTACTTC
>TRBD2|TRBV19|TRBJ2-2|.|15
CASSIDGGDTGELFF
TGTGCCAGTAGTATAGACGGGGGGGACACCGGGGAGCTGTTTTTT
>.|TRBV2|TRBJ2-5|.|14
CASSALGNQETQYF
TGTGCCAGCAGTGCACTAGGGAACCAAGAGACCCAGTACTTC
>.|TRBV4-1|TRBJ2-3|.|13
CASSQVVTDTQYF
TGCGCCAGCAGCCAAGTAGTCACAGATACGCAGTATTTT
>TRBD1|TRBV19|TRBJ2-1|few|15
CASSIGTGGYDEQFF
TGTGCCAGTAGTATCGGGACAGGGGGTTACGATGAGCAGTTCTTC
>.|TRBV7-8|TRBJ2-1|.|19
CASSLAPERAGRNYNEQFF
TGTGCCAGCAGCTTAGCCCCGGAACGGGCGGGGCGGAACTACAATGAGCAGTTCTTC
>.|TRBV28|TRBJ2-5|.|11
CASSSVETQYF
TGTGCCAGCAGTTCCGTGGAGACCCAGTACTTC
>TRBD1|TRBV7-9|TRBJ2-3|few|15
CASSLGGAGTDTQYF
TGTGCCAGCAGCCTAGGGGGCGCGGGCACAGATACGCAGTATTTT
>TRBD1|TRBV5-1|TRBJ1-1|few|14
CASSSGQGNTEAFF
TGCGCCAGCAGCTCGGGACAGGGGAACACTGAAGCTTTCTTT
>TRBD1|TRBV6-5|TRBJ1-2|.|13
CASSEGDSDGYTF
TGTGCCAGCAGTGAAGGGGACAGCGACGGCTACACCTTC
>TRBD2|TRBV15|TRBJ2-2|.|16
CATSRTSGGADGELFF
TGTGCCACCAGCAGAACAAGCGGGGGGGCCGACGGGGAGCTGTTTTTT
>.|TRBV27|TRBJ2-1|.|17
CASSVDLDWSSYNEQFF
TGTGCCAGCAGCGTTGATCTAGACTGGAGCTCCTACAATGAGCAGTTCTTC
>TRBD1|TRBV7-9|TRBJ2-5|.|18
CASSLTHGDRGRQETQYF
TGTGCCAGCAGCCTGACCCATGGGGACAGGGGGAGGCAAGAGACCCAGTACTTC
>TRBD1|TRBV6-5|TRBJ2-3|few|14
CASSEGQGADTQYF
TGTGCCAGCAGTGAGGGACAGGGGGCAGATACGCAGTATTTT
>TRBD1|TRBV15|TRBJ1-2|.|15
CATSSDRGPGYGYTF
TGTGCCACCAGCAGTGATAGGGGGCCGGGCTATGGCTACACCTTC
>.|TRBV29-1|TRBJ1-3|few|16
CSVKASGTLAGNTIYF
TGCAGCGTCAAGGCGTCCGGGACATTGGCTGGAAACACCATATATTTT
>.|TRBV6-5|TRBJ2-1|.|11
CASSYFHEQFF
TGTGCCAGCAGTTACTTCCATGAGCAGTTCTTC
>.|TRBV7-9|TRBJ2-5|.|17
CASSLGDQVMARETQYF
TGTGCCAGCAGCTTAGGGGACCAGGTTATGGCACGAGAGACCCAGTACTTC
>.|TRBV19|TRBJ2-1|few|15
CASSIAGEAYNEQFF
TGTGCCAGTAGTATAGCGGGGGAAGCCTACAATGAGCAGTTCTTC
>.|TRBV5-1|TRBJ2-5|.|18
CASSPRGHQGRGQETQYF
TGCGCCAGCAGCCCCCGTGGACATCAGGGGCGCGGTCAAGAGACCCAGTACTTC
>.|TRBV5-1|TRBJ1-2|.|14
CASSFHTTNYGYTF
TGCGCCAGCAGCTTTCACACTACTAACTATGGCTACACCTTC
>.|TRBV2|TRBJ2-7|.|11
CASTGSHEQYF
TGTGCCAGCACAGGGTCCCACGAGCAGTACTTC
>TRBD1|TRBV7-8|TRBJ1-1|.|19
CASSFTLGQGALNLAEAFF
TGTGCCAGCAGCTTTACCCTCGGACAGGGTGCACTTAATCTCGCTGAAGCTTTCTTT
>.|TRBV7-8|TRBJ1-4|few|12
CASSLGDEKLFF
TGTGCCAGCAGCTTGGGGGATGAAAAACTGTTTTTT
>TRBD2|TRBV4-1|TRBJ2-1|.|17
CASSQDLASGPYNEQFF
TGCGCCAGCAGCCAAGACCTGGCTAGCGGTCCCTACAATGAGCAGTTCTTC
>TRBD1|TRBV18|TRBJ2-7|.|14
CASSLRQGAIEQYF
TGTGCCAGCTCACTACGACAGGGGGCAATCGAGCAGTACTTC
>.|TRBV29-1|TRBJ1-1|.|11
CSVEGGTEAFF
TGCAGCGTTGAAGGCGGCACTGAAGCTTTCTTT
>.|TRBV28|TRBJ2-1|.|12
CASRISYNEQFF
TGTGCCAGCAGGATCTCCTACAATGAGCAGTTCTTC
>TRBD2|TRBV7-3|TRBJ2-2|few|13
CASSLGLAGELFF
TGTGCCAGCAGCTTAGGACTAGCCGGGGAGCTGTTTTTT
>TRBD1|TRBV4-3|TRBJ2-7|.|14
CASSQATGGYEQYF
TGCGCCAGCAGCCAAGCGACAGGGGGGTACGAGCAGTACTTC
>.|TRBV19|TRBJ1-1|.|10
CASLDTEAFF
TGTGCTAGCTTGGACACTGAAGCTTTCTTT
>TRBD2|TRBV2|TRBJ2-3|.|15
CASRIAGGLPDTQYF
TGTGCCAGCAGGATAGCGGGGGGGCTTCCAGATACGCAGTATTTT
>.|TRBV9|TRBJ2-3|.|13
CASSVGDTDTQYF
TGTGCCAGCAGCGTAGGGGACACAGATACGCAGTATTTT
>.|TRBV6-1|TRBJ1-1|few|15
CASSSPVQRNTEAFF
TGTGCCAGCAGTTCCCCCGTCCAGAGGAACACTGAAGCTTTCTTT
>TRBD2|TRBV5-4|TRBJ2-1|.|16
CASSFVLAGGSNEQFF
TGTGCCAGCAGCTTCGTCCTAGCGGGGGGAAGCAATGAGCAGTTCTTC
>.|TRBV18|TRBJ1-2|few|12
CASNPWGDGYTF
TGTGCCAGCAATCCCTGGGGGGACGGCTACACCTTC
>.|TRBV29-1|TRBJ2-7|.|15
CSVGEQVDRDSEQYF
TGCAGCGTGGGGGAACAGGTCGATAGGGATTCCGAGCAGTACTTC
>.|TRBV10-3|TRBJ2-3|.|19
CAISAKPNWRGLITDTQYF
TGTGCCATCAGCGCTAAACCAAATTGGCGGGGGCTAATCACAGATACGCAGTATTTT
>TRBD1|TRBV5-8|TRBJ2-2|few|14
CASSGGQGTGELFF
TGTGCCAGCAGCGGGGGACAGGGAACCGGGGAGCTGTTTTTT
>.|TRBV28|TRBJ2-7|many|13
CASSLGRAREQYF
TGTGCCAGCAGTTTAGGCCGGGCGAGGGAGCAGTACTTC
>TRBD2|TRBV28|TRBJ2-3|once|16
CASSARTSGGTDTQYF
TGTGCCAGCAGTGCCCGGACTAGCGGGGGGACAGATACGCAGTATTTT
>.|TRBV28|TRBJ2-5|.|14
CASSPTAGSETQYF
TGTGCCAGCAGTCCCACCGCAGGGAGCGAGACCCAGTACTTC